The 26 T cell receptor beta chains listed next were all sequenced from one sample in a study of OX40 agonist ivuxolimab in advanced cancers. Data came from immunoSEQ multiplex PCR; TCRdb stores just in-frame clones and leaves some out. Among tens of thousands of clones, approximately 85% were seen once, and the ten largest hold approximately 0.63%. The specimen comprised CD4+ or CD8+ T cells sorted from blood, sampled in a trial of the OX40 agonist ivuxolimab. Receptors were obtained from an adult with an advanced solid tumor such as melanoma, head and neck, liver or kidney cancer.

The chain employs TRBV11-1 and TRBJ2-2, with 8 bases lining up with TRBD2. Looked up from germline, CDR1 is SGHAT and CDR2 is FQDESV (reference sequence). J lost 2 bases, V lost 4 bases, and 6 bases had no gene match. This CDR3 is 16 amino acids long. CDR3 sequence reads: CASSSGGRTNTGELFF. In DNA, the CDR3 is TGTGCCAGCAGCTCCGGCGGGAGGACTAACACCGGGGAGCTGTTTTTT. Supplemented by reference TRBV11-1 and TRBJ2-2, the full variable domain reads EAEVAQSPRYKITEKSQAVAFWCDPISGHATLYWYRQILGQGPELLVQFQDESVVDDSQLPKDRFSAERLKGVDSTLKIQPAELGDSAMYLCASSSGGRTNTGELFFGEGSRLTVL.

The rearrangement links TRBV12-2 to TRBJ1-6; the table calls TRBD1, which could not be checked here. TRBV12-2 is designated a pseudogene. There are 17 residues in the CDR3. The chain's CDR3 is CASRLALGTVYNSPLHF. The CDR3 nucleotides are TGTGCAAGTCGCTTAGCGCTCGGGACAGTTTATAATTCACCCCTCCACTTT.

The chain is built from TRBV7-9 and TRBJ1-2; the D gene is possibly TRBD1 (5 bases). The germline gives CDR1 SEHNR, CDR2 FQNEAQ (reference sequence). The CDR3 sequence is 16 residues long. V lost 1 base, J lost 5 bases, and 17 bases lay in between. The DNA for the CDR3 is TGTGCCAGCAGCTTAGGCGCGGGGGAGGACCCGTATGGCTACACCTTC. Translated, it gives CASSLGAGEDPYGYTF.

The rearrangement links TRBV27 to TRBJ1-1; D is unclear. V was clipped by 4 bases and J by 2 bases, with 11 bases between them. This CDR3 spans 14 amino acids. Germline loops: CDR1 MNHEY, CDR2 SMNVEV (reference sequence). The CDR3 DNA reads TGTGCCAGCAGTTCCCCAGGCGTCAACACTGAAGCTTTCTTT. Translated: CASSSPGVNTEAFF.

CDR3 bases: TGTGCCAGCAGCGGGACACACAATGAAAAACTGTTTTTT. Translation gives CASSGTHNEKLFF. V is TRBV7-2 and J is TRBJ1-4; a possible D gene is TRBD1 (6 bases). Looked up from germline, CDR1 is SGHTA and CDR2 is FQGNSA. V lost 5 bases to trimming and J lost 5 bases, with 9 bases between them. The CDR3 sequence is 13 residues long.

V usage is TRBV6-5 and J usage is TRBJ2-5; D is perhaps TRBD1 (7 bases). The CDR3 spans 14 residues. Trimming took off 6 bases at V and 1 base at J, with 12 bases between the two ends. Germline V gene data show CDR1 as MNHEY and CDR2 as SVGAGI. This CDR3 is CASSPQGGQETQYF. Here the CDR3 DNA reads TGTGCCAGCAGCCCCCAGGGGGGCCAAGAGACCCAGTACTTC.

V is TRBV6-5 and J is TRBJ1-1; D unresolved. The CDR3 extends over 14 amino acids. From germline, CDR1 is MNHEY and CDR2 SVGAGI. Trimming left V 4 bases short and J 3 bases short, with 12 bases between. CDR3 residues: CASSFRGPDTEAFF. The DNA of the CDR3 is TGTGCCAGCAGTTTCCGCGGCCCCGACACTGAAGCTTTCTTT.

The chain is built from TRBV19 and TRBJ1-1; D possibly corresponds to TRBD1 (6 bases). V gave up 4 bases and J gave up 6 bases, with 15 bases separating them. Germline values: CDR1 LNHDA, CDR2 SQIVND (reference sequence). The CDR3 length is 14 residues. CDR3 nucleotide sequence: TGTGCCAGTAGTACCGGAGGGGGAGTCCCTGAAGCTTTCTTT. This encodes CASSTGGGVPEAFF.

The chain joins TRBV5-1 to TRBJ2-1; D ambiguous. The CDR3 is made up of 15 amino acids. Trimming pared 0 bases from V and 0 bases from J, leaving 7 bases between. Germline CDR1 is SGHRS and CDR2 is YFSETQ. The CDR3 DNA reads TGCGCCAGCAGCTTGGCGGCGGACTCCTACAATGAGCAGTTCTTC. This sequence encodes CASSLAADSYNEQFF.

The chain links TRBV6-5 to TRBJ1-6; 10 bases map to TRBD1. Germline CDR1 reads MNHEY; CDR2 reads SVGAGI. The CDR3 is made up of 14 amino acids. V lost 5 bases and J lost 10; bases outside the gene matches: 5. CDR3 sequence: CASSPTGGGSPLHF. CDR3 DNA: TGTGCCAGCAGTCCGACAGGGGGCGGCTCACCCCTCCACTTT.

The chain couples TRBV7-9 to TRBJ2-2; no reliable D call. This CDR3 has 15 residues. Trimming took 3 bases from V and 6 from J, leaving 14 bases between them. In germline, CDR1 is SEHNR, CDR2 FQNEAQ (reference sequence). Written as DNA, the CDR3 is TGTGCCAGCAGCTTGCGAGGTCCTGGGGCCGGGGAGCTGTTTTTT. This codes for CASSLRGPGAGELFF.

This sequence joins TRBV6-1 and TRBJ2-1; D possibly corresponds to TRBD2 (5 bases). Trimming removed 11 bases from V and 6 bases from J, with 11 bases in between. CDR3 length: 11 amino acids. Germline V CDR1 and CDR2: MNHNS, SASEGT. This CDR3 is CAGRASNEQFF. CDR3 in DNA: TGTGCCGGGAGAGCTTCCAATGAGCAGTTCTTC.

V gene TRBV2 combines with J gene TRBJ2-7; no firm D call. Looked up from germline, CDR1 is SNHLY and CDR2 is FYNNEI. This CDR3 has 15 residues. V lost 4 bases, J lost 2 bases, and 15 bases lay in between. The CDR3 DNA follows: TGTGCCAGCAGTGTGGGTAGGGCGGAGACCTACGAGCAGTACTTC. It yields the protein CASSVGRAETYEQYF.

DNA of the CDR3: TGTGCCAGCAGCCCCCGCGGGTACCCACCTGGAAACACCATATATTTT. Its translation: CASSPRGYPPGNTIYF. This chain links TRBV5-6 with TRBJ1-3; D is unresolved. CDR1 is SGHDT, CDR2 YYEEEE, per germline. This CDR3 comprises 16 residues. V lost 4 bases to trimming and J lost 2 bases, with 16 bases between them.

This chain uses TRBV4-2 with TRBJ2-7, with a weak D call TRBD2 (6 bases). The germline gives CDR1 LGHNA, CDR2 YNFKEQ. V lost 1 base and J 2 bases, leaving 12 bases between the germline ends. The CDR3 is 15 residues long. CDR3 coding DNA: TGTGCCAGCAGCCAAGGGGGGGAAGGACCCTACGAGCAGTACTTC. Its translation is CASSQGGEGPYEQYF.

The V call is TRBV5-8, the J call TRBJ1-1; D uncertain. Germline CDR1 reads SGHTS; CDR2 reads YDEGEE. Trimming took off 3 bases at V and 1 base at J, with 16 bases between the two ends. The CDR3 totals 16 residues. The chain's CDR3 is CASSSQLSGSNTEAFF. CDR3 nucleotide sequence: TGTGCCAGCAGCTCACAATTGTCGGGGTCGAACACTGAAGCTTTCTTT.

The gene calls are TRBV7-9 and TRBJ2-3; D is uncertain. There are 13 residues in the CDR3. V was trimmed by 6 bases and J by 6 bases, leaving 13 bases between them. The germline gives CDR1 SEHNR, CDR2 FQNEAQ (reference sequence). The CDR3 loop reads CASRLPGADTQYF. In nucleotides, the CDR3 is TGTGCCAGCAGACTCCCCGGCGCGGATACGCAGTATTTT. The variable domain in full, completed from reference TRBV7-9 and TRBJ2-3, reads DTGVSQNPRHKITKRGQNVTFRCDPISEHNRLYWYRQTLGQGPEFLTYFQNEAQLEKSRLLSDRFSAERPKGSFSTLEIQRTEQGDSAMYLCASRLPGADTQYFGPGTRLTVL.

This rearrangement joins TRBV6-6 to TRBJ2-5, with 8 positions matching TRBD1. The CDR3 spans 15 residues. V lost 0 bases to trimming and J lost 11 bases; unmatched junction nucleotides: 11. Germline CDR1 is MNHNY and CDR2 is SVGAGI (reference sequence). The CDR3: CASSYSGQGAREQYF. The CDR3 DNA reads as TGTGCCAGCAGTTACTCGGGCCAGGGGGCTCGGGAGCAGTACTTC.

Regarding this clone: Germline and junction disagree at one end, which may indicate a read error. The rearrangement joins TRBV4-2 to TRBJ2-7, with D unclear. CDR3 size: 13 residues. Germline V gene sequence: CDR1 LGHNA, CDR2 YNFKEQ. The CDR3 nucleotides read TGTGCCAGCAGCCAAGATGAGGCAGAGACTGTAAATTTC. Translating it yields CASSQDEAETVNF.

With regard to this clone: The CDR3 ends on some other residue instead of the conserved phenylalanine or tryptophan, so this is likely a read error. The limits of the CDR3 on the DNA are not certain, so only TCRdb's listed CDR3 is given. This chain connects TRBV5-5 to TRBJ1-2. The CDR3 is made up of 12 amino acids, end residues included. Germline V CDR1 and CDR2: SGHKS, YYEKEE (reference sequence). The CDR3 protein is CASSLDGGPLSG.

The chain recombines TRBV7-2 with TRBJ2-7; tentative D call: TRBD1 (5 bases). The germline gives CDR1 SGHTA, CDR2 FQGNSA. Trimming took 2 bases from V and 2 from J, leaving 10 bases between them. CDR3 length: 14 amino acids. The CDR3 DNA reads TGTGCCAGCAGCTTACAGGGTGGCGCCTACGAGCAGTACTTC. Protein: CASSLQGGAYEQYF.

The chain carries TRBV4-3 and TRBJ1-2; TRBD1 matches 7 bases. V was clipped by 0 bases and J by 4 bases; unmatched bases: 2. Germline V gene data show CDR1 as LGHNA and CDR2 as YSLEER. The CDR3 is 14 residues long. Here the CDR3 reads CASSQDRDSYGYTF. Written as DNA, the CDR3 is TGCGCCAGCAGCCAAGATCGGGACAGCTATGGCTACACCTTC.

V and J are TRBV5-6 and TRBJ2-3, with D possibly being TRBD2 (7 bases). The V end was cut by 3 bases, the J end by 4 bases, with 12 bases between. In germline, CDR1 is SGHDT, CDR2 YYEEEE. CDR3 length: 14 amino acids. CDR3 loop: CASSSGEGADTQYF. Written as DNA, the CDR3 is TGTGCCAGCAGCTCCGGGGAGGGGGCAGATACGCAGTATTTT. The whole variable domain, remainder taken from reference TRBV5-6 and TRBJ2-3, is DAGVTQSPTHLIKTRGQQVTLRCSPKSGHDTVSWYQQALGQGPQFIFQYYEEEERQRGNFPDRFSGHQFPNYSSELNVNALLLGDSALYLCASSSGEGADTQYFGPGTRLTVL.

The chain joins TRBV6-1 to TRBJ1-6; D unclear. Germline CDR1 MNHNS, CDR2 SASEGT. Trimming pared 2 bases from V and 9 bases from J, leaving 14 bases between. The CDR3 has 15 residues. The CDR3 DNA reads TGTGCCAGCAGTGAAATCCTAGGTAGTGGTTCACCCCTCCACTTT. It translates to CASSEILGSGSPLHF.

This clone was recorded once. Here the CDR3 DNA reads TGTGCCAGCAGCCCCATGGCCGCGGGGGGGATGAGGGAGCAGTTCTTC. This gives the protein CASSPMAAGGMREQFF. The chain is built from TRBV7-8 and TRBJ2-1, with 9 bases aligning to TRBD2. In germline, CDR1 is SGHVS, CDR2 FQNEAQ. This CDR3 region has 16 residues. V lost 5 bases to trimming and J lost 10 bases; unmatched junction nucleotides: 15.

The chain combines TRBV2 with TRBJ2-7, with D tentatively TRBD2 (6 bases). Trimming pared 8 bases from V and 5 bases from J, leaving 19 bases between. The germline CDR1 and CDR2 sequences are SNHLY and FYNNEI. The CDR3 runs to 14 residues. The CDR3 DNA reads TGTGCCAGCCGCGAGTCAGGTGGAGGGAACGAGCAGTACTTC. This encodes CASRESGGGNEQYF.